This T cell receptor beta chain derives from a study of T cell repertoires in cytomegalovirus infection. The study, taken as a whole, reports: CMV-specific HLA-C-restricted TCR beta clonotypes dominated the ex vivo response. The cumulative frequency of public TCR beta families identified carriers of CMV plus the relevant HLA.

Many counts were recorded for this clonotype. Its antigen is not known. In TCRdb, the reads were re-called with MiXCR into one record per CDR3 protein. This sample has roughly 76,000 distinct CDR3 sequences, with roughly 3.7% found just once. CDR3 size: 14 residues. The germline V gene has CDR1 SEHNR and CDR2 FQNEAQ (reference sequence). Trimming took 3 bases from V and 0 from J, leaving 8 bases between them. The rearrangement links TRBV7-9 to TRBJ1-2; D call uncertain. The sequence came from a human donor in good health (CMV status not recorded). Some clones in this sample may be carry-over from other donors' samples. Sequenced: PBMCs. Written as DNA, the CDR3 is TGTGCCAGCAGCTTGAATTCCGCTAACTATGGCTACACCTTC. This translates into CASSLNSANYGYTF.